The rows below give T cell receptor beta chains drawn from one sample of a study of molecular identifiers for immune sequencing clone quantification. MiXCR, run by TCRdb on the PCR reads, gives a single entry per CDR3 protein. Of about 36,000 distinct CDR3 sequences in the sample, less than 20% were seen once. The sequencing sample was made of naive CD8+ T cells from blood, with Jurkat cell RNA spiked in. These receptors were collected from a human donor in good health. Some libraries in this study had Jurkat cell RNA spiked in. CDR3s include the opening cysteine and the closing phenylalanine or tryptophan. A D gene is named only where the DNA matches it firmly. Only part of the rows carry a size: once, few, many, or a class if the clone is expanded.

len,d_gene,v_gene,abundance,j_gene,CDR3aa,CDR3nt
15,NA,TRBV7-2,few,TRBJ2-7,CASSLGDYVSYEQYF,TGTGCCAGCAGCTTAGGCGACTACGTTTCCTACGAGCAGTACTTC
15,NA,TRBV5-6,many,TRBJ2-2,CASSLELAWGGELFF,TGTGCCAGCAGCTTGGAGCTCGCCTGGGGCGGGGAGCTGTTTTTT
15,NA,TRBV7-9,many,TRBJ1-1,CASSGNGQMNTEAFF,TGTGCCAGCAGCGGAAACGGACAGATGAACACTGAAGCTTTCTTT
16,TRBD2,TRBV6-5,once,TRBJ2-7,CASSFPGLAGGNEQYF,TGTGCCAGCAGTTTCCCCGGACTAGCGGGAGGAAACGAGCAGTACTTC
15,TRBD2,TRBV7-2,many,TRBJ2-1,CASSLGPAGGYEQFF,TGTGCCAGCAGCTTAGGTCCAGCGGGAGGCTATGAGCAGTTCTTC
17,TRBD2,TRBV19,NA,TRBJ2-1,CASSIWYRTSGNNEQFF,TGTGCCAGTAGTATTTGGTACCGGACTAGCGGAAACAATGAGCAGTTCTTC
17,NA,TRBV5-6,many,TRBJ2-7,CASSLAIGLGYSYEQYF,TGTGCCAGCAGCTTGGCCATTGGTCTGGGATATAGCTACGAGCAGTACTTC
12,NA,TRBV4-2,many,TRBJ2-7,CASSQDWNEQYF,TGTGCCAGCAGCCAAGATTGGAATGAGCAGTACTTC
13,TRBD1,TRBV27,NA,TRBJ2-7,CASSYGQDYEQYF,TGTGCCAGCAGTTATGGACAGGACTACGAGCAGTACTTC
13,NA,TRBV24-1,NA,TRBJ2-1,CATRGASYNEQFF,TGTGCCACCAGGGGGGCCTCCTACAATGAGCAGTTCTTC
17,NA,TRBV6-2/TRBV6-3,few,TRBJ2-1,CASSSPPSWGSYNEQFF,TGTGCCAGCAGTTCGCCCCCTAGTTGGGGCTCCTACAATGAGCAGTTCTTC